This T cell receptor (beta chain) was recovered during a study of shared clonotypes between healthy human individuals. As for this clone: Its specificity is not known.

Libraries were prepared by immunoSEQ multiplex PCR; TCRdb keeps only in-frame clonotypes and omits some of them. The profile shows about 2,500,000 clones, around 94% of them singletons. Donors were Caucasian adults residing in Nashville, Tennessee, USA. From CD4+ cells came CD45RA+ naive and CD45RA-negative memory subsets. Study-wide points: Non-shared clonotypes had lower generation probabilities than those shared by all four donors. Across four donors, naive CD4 shared around 5.3%, naive CD8 around 4%, memory CD4 more than 2%, memory CD8 0.4%.

The ends were cut back, 9 bases at V and 2 bases at J, with 10 bases in the middle. There are 13 residues in the CDR3. Germline CDR1 ENHRY, CDR2 SYGVKD. The source is a man younger than 30 in good health. The material sequenced was naive CD4+ T cells sorted from blood. The subset here: CD45RA+ positively selected. The genes are TRBV10-3 and TRBJ2-2; possibly TRBD1 for D (5 bases). The chain's CDR3 is CAIQGDNTGELFF. CDR3 DNA sequence: TGTGCCATTCAGGGCGATAACACCGGGGAGCTGTTTTTT.